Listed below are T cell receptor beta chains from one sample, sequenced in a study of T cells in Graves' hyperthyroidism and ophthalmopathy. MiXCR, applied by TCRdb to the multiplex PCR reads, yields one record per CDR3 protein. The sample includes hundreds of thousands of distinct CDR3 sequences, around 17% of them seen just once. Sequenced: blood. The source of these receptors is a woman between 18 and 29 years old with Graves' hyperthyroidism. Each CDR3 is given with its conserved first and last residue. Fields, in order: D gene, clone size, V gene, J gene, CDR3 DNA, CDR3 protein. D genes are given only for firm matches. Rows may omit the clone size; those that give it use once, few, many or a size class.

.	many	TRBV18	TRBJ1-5	TGTGCCAGCTCGACAGGACCCCATCAGCCCCAGCATTTT	CASSTGPHQPQHF
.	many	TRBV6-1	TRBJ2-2	TGTGCCAGCAGTGAACAGACAGTTAACACCGGGGAGCTGTTTTTT	CASSEQTVNTGELFF
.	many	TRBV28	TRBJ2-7	TGTGCCAGCAGAACTCCTCGGGACATCTTTCCCTACGAGCAGTACTTC	CASRTPRDIFPYEQYF
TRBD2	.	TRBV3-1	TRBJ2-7	TGTGCCAGCAGCCACTTCCCGGGAGGGATCTCCTACGAGCAGTACTTC	CASSHFPGGISYEQYF
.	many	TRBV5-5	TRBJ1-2	TGTGCCAGCAGCTTGGATGTTGGCAGGGGTGGCTACACCTTC	CASSLDVGRGGYTF
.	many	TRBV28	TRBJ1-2	TGTGCCAGCAGTTCCCCAGTAGGGGCCTGGGGCTATGGCTACACCTTC	CASSSPVGAWGYGYTF
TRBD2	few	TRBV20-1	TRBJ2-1	TGCAGTGCTCCTGGACTAGCTGGCTACAATGAGCAGTTCTTC	CSAPGLAGYNEQFF
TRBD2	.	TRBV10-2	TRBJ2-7	TGCGCCAGCAGTGACGGACTAGCGGGAGCTTCCGAGCAGTACTTC	CASSDGLAGASEQYF
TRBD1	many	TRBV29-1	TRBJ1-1	TGCAGCGCTGGGAGGGGGCTCAACACTGAAGCTTTCTTT	CSAGRGLNTEAFF
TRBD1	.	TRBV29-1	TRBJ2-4	TGCAGCGTTGAGGACAGGAGAGCCAAAAACATTCAGTACTTC	CSVEDRRAKNIQYF
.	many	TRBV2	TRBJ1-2	TGTGCCAGCAGTGAATACCTACAGGGCAGGGAGGATGGCTACACCTTC	CASSEYLQGREDGYTF
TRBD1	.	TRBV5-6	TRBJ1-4	TGTGCCAGCAGCCACACACAGGGGGCGTCATTTACTGGGGAAAAACTGTTTTTT	CASSHTQGASFTGEKLFF
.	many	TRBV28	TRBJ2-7	TGTGCCAGCAGCGGGGGCTGGTACGAGCAGTACTTC	CASSGGWYEQYF
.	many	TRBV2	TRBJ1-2	TGTGCCAGCGAACCAGACGGACGGAGGCATGCCGGCTACACCTTC	CASEPDGRRHAGYTF
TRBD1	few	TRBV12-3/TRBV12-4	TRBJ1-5	TGTGCCAGCAGTTTAGCATGGACAGGGGGCTCGCCCCAGCATTTT	CASSLAWTGGSPQHF
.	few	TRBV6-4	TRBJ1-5	TGTGCCAGCAGTGACTCCCCCAATCAGCCCCAGCATTTT	CASSDSPNQPQHF
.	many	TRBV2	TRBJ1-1	TGTGCCAGCATGAGGGGGATGGGTTTTATTAACACTGAAGCTTTCTTT	CASMRGMGFINTEAFF
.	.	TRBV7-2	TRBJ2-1	TGTGCCAGCAGCGCAGTAGCGGACTTCTACAATGAGCAGTTCTTC	CASSAVADFYNEQFF
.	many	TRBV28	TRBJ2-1	TGTGCCAGCAGTGGCGGGCCTTTCAATGAGCAGTTCTTC	CASSGGPFNEQFF
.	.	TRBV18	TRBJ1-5	TGTGCCAGCTCACCACCGGGGGGCTGGGATCAGCCCCAGCATTTT	CASSPPGGWDQPQHF
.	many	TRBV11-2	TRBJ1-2	TGTGCCAGCAGCTTACTCGACAGGCTCAACTATGGCTACACCTTC	CASSLLDRLNYGYTF
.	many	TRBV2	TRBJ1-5	TGTGCCAGCAGTCCTCCAAGGGGGGCGACTAATCAGCCCCAGCATTTT	CASSPPRGATNQPQHF
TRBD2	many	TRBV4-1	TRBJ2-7	TGCGCCAGCAGCGCCCCATCTAGCGGGAGTCCCTACGAGCAGTACTTC	CASSAPSSGSPYEQYF
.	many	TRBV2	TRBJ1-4	TGTGCCAGCAGCCTAAACGGCAGGGGCGGTGAAAAACTGTTTTTT	CASSLNGRGGEKLFF
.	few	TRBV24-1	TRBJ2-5	TGTGCCACCAGTGAAGGCGGAGAGGGGACCCAGTACTTC	CATSEGGEGTQYF
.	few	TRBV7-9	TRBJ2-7	TGTGCCAGCAGCTTCCGGGACGGGTGGGGAGGCGAGCAGTACTTC	CASSFRDGWGGEQYF
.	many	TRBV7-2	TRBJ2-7	TGTGCCAGCAGCTTAGAGACTATGGCGGGGACGTCTTTATCCTACGAGCAGTACTTC	CASSLETMAGTSLSYEQYF
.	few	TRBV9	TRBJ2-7	TGTGCCAGCAGCCCTAATCCGGGACAAAAGGTCGAGCAGTACTTC	CASSPNPGQKVEQYF
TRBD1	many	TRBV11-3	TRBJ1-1	TGTGCCAGCAGTGATCCGATTCGAGACAGGGGGACTGAAGCTTTCTTT	CASSDPIRDRGTEAFF
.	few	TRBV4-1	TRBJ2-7	TGCGCCAGCAGCCAAAAGAGGGGAGGCCCGGCATCCTACGAGCAGTACTTC	CASSQKRGGPASYEQYF
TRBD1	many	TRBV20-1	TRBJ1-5	TGCAGTGTTTTCGGGATACAGGGGGGATTTCAGCCCCAGCATTTT	CSVFGIQGGFQPQHF
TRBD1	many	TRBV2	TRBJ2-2	TGTGCCAGCAGTCCGGACAGGGCGAACACCGGGGAGCTGTTTTTT	CASSPDRANTGELFF
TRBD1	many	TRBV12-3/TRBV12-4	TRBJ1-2	TGTGCCAGCACAACCGCAGGGGGACCCTATGGCTACACCTTC	CASTTAGGPYGYTF
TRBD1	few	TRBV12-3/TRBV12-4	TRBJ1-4	TGTGCCAGAGGGACAGATCCCGAAAAACTGTTTTTT	CARGTDPEKLFF
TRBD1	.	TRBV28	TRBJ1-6	TGTGCCAGCAGTTCCCCCAGACAGGGGGGATCACCCCTCCACTTT	CASSSPRQGGSPLHF
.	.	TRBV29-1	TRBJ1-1	TGCAGCGTTGTTACAGTCACTGAAGCTTTCTTT	CSVVTVTEAFF
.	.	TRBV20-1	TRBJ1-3	TGCAGTGCACGACCCGGAACAGATGGAAGCACCATATATTTT	CSARPGTDGSTIYF
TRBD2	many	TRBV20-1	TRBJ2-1	TGCAGTGCTAGAGATAGTACGGGAGGAACCTACAATGAGCAGTTCTTC	CSARDSTGGTYNEQFF
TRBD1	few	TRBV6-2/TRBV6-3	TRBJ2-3	TGTGCCAGCAGCTTACAGGGGGCAGTCACAGATACGCAGTATTTT	CASSLQGAVTDTQYF
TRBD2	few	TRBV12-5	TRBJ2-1	TGTGCTAGTGGTTTGGTACTTGGGACTAGGGGATACAATGAGCAGTTCTTC	CASGLVLGTRGYNEQFF
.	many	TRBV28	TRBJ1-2	TGTGCCAGCATGAGGGGGGCTAACTATGGCTACACCTTC	CASMRGANYGYTF
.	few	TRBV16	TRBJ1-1	TGTGCCAGCAGCCCCGCGGGCCCGAACACTGAAGCTTTCTTT	CASSPAGPNTEAFF